The entry that follows covers one T cell receptor (beta chain) sequence. TCRdb re-called the 5' RACE reads through MiXCR, storing one row per CDR3 protein. The data hold about 280,000 distinct CDR3 sequences, with approximately 8.5% observed a single time. The sample comes from a study of identical twins. Donors were all healthy Caucasians. These data are also associated with another study on yellow fever vaccine responses in identical twins.

This receptor was identified in a woman aged 18-35 years in good health. The sequencing input was memory (CD45RO+) T cells sorted from blood.

CDR3 bases: TGTGCCAGCAAGCGAGGCGGGGGCGGGAACACCGGGGAGCTGTTTTTT. It yields the protein CASKRGGGGNTGELFF. This rearrangement joins TRBV6-2 or TRBV6-3 to TRBJ2-2; maybe TRBD2 (7 bases). CDR3 length equals 16 residues. Germline CDR1 and CDR2: MNHEY and SVGEGT. V was shortened by 7 bases and J by 1 base, with 16 bases between the two germline ends.